This TCR beta chain was captured in a study of cytomegalovirus exposure and HLA in healthy donors. Findings and caveats of the study: TCR beta chains numbering 164 were designated cytomegalovirus-associated.

The PCR had 60 Vbeta and 13 Jbeta primers. The table came from immunoSEQ multiplex PCR; TCRdb's copy has only in-frame clones and leaves some out. The sample records approximately 130,000 clones, 70% to 85% being singletons. Looked up from germline, CDR1 is MNHEY and CDR2 is SMNVEV (reference sequence). Trimming took 5 bases from V and 3 from J; bases not matched to a gene: 0. CDR3 length: 13 residues. As concerns this clone: As yet, its antigen is unknown.

The chain couples TRBV27 to TRBJ2-7, with 11 bases identical to TRBD2. The clonotype comes from a man between 18 and 29 years old in good health and CMV-seronegative. The sample comprised PBMCs. The CDR3 DNA sequence: TGTGCCAGCAGTACTAGCGGGGGCTACGAGCAGTACTTC. It is translated as CASSTSGGYEQYF.